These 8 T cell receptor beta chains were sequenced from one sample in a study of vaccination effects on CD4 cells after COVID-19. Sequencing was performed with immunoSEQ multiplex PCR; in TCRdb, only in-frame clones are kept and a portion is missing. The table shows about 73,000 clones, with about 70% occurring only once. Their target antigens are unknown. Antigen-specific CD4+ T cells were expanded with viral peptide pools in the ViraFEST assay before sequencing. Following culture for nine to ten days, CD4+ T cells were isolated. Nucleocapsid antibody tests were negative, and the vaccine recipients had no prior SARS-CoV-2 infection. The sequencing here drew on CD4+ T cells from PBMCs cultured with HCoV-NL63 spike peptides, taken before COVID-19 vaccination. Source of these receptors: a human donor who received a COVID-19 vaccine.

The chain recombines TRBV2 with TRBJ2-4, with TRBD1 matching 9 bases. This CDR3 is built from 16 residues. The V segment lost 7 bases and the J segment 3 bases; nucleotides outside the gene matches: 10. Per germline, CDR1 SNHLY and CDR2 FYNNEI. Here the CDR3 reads CASTPGQGNGKNIQYF. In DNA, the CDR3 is TGTGCCAGCACGCCGGGACAGGGTAACGGCAAAAACATTCAGTACTTC.

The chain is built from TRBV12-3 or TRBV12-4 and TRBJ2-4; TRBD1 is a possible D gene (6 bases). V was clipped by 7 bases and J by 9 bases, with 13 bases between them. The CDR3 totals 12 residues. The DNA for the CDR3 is TGTGCCAGCACCCATACCAGGGGCATTCAGTACTTC. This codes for CASTHTRGIQYF.

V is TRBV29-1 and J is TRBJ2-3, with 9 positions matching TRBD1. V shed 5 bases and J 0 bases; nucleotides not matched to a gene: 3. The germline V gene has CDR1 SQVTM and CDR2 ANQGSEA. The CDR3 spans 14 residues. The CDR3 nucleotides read TGCAGCGTTAAACAGGGGGCAAGCACAGATACGCAGTATTTT. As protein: CSVKQGASTDTQYF.

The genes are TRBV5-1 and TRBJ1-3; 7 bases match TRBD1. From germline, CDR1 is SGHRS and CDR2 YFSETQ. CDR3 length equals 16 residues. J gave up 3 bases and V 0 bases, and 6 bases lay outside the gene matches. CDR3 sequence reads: CASSLAAGGSGNTIYF. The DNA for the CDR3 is TGCGCCAGCAGCTTGGCGGCAGGGGGGAGTGGAAACACCATATATTTT.

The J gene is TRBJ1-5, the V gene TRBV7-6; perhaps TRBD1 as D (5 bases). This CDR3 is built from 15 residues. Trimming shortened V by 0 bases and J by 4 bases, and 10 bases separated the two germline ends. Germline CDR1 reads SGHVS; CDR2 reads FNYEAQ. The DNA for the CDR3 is TGTGCCAGCAGCTTAGCGGGGGAGGTTAATCAGCCCCAGCATTTT. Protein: CASSLAGEVNQPQHF.

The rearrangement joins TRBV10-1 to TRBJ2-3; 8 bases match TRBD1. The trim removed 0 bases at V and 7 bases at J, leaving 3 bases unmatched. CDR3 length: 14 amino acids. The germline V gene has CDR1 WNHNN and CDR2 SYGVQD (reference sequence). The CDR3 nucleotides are TGCGCCAGCAGTGAGTCGCGACAGGGGTATACGCAGTATTTT. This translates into CASSESRQGYTQYF.

In nucleotides, the CDR3 is TGTGCCAGCAGTATGGAACTAAATTCACCCCTCCACTTT. Protein product: CASSMELNSPLHF. The chain employs TRBV6-5 and TRBJ1-6; D is unclear. Germline V lookup: CDR1 MNHEY, CDR2 SVGAGI. The CDR3 covers 13 residues. Between the trimmed V and J ends, which lost 5 bases and 7 bases, there was a span of 9 bases.

The CDR3 loop is CASSGDTPREAFF. CDR3 coding DNA: TGTGCCAGCAGCGGGGACACCCCCCGGGAGGCTTTCTTT. This chain uses TRBV12-3 or TRBV12-4 with TRBJ1-1; TRBD1 is a possible D gene (6 bases). Trimming took off 6 bases at V and 11 bases at J, with 19 bases between the two ends. The CDR3 runs to 13 residues.